This TCR beta chain was sequenced in a study of blood T cell repertoires in COVID-19. Study-level information: The analysed material was cDNA or gDNA that came from T cells, B-cell-depleted T cells, or PBMCs.

The ends lost 0 bases at V and 4 bases at J; junction bases unmatched: 5. This CDR3 region has 15 residues. Germline CDR1 is LGHNT and CDR2 is FRNRAP. This clone has a single count. Under the authors' procedure: Counts of nucleated cells, estimated from reference gene primer amplification, were obtained. The assay was immunoSEQ multiplex PCR, and TCRdb's table has in-frame clones only and misses some. That table furnishes V, J and clone size, whereas the DNA furnished D and trimming. Here the sample spans some 76,000 clones, more than 85% being singletons. The source of this sequence is a man in his sixties with acute or convalescent COVID-19. The chain combines TRBV12-5 with TRBJ1-2, with 7 nucleotides matching TRBD1. Sequenced sample: peripheral blood. DNA of the CDR3: TGTGCTAGTGGTTTGGTACGGGGACAGAGCTATGGCTACACCTTC. Amino acid sequence: CASGLVRGQSYGYTF.